The clone carrying this TCR beta chain has a single count. In the authors' workflow: Amplifying reference gene primers gave estimates of nucleated cell counts. Clones were sequenced by immunoSEQ multiplex PCR, and TCRdb holds only the in-frame ones, with some missing. The V and J calls and clone size were taken over from that table, and D and trimming were inferred from the DNA. The data hold roughly 250,000 clones, with roughly 84% observed a single time. This CDR3 is 17 amino acids long. Germline CDR1 and CDR2: LNHDA and SQIVND (reference sequence). Trimming cost V 5 bases and J 2 bases; bases outside gene matches: 15. The sample comes from a study of blood T cell repertoires in COVID-19. Background on the study: Donors in the United States, Italy and Spain gave samples during acute or convalescent COVID-19. PBMCs, B-cell-depleted T cells, or T cells were the source of the cDNA or gDNA that made up the material.

This receptor was obtained from a woman between 40 and 50 years old who had recovered from COVID-19. J is TRBJ2-7 and V is TRBV19, with 7 bases identical to TRBD1. Sequencing was performed on peripheral blood. This CDR3 reads CASSSRKTGVLPYEQYF. The CDR3 coding sequence is TGTGCCAGTAGTTCCCGAAAAACAGGGGTCCTTCCCTACGAGCAGTACTTC.